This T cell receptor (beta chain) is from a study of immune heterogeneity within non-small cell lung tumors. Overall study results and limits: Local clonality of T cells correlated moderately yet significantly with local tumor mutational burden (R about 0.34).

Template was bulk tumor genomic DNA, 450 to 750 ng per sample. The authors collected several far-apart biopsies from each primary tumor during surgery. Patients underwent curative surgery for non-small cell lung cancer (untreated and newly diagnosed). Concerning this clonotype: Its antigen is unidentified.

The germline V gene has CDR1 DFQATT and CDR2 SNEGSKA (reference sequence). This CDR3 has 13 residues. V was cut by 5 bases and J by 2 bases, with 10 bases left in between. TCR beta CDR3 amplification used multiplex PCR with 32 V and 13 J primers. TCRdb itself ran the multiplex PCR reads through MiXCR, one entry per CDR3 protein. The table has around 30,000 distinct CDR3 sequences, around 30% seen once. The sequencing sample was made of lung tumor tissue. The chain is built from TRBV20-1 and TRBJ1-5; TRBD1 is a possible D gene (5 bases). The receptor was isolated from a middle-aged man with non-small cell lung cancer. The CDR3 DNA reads TGCAGTGCTGGTTTGGGGGGCAATCAGCCCCAGCATTTT. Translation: CSAGLGGNQPQHF.